The 32 T cell receptor beta chains listed next were all sequenced from one sample in a study of T cells in Graves' hyperthyroidism and ophthalmopathy. RNA transcripts gave rise to amplified TCR beta CDR3 regions. Primed by the HTBI set, a first-round RT-PCR was run on the TCR CDR3. TCRdb re-analysed the multiplex PCR reads in MiXCR, keeping a single row per CDR3 protein. The sample has fewer than 500,000 distinct CDR3 sequences, 13% seen once. The sequencing sample was made of blood. The source is a man aged 25 to 40 with Graves' hyperthyroidism that later progressed to Graves' ophthalmopathy.

This clonotype was detected ten times or more. The J gene is TRBJ2-5, the V gene TRBV7-2; either TRBD1 or TRBD2 may fit D (7 bases each). The CDR3 length is 17 residues. V was clipped by 5 bases and J by 5 bases, with 24 bases between them. Germline V gene sequence: CDR1 SGHTA, CDR2 FQGNSA. The DNA for the CDR3 is TGTGCCAGCAGCCGACCAGCCCTAACGGGGGGACAGGAGACCCAGTACTTC. Protein sequence: CASSRPALTGGQETQYF. The variable domain in full, completed from reference TRBV7-2 and TRBJ2-5, reads GAGVSQSPSNKVTEKGKDVELRCDPISGHTALYWYRQSLGQGLEFLIYFQGNSAPDKSGLPSDRFSAERTGGSVSTLTIQRTQQEDSAVYLCASSRPALTGGQETQYFGPGTRLLVL.

This clonotype came up once. A single base separates this from a much larger clone, so it may be a read error. The chain carries TRBV7-9 and TRBJ2-7, with 11 bases lining up with TRBD2. V trimming: 8 bases; J trimming: 0 bases; junction bases outside the gene matches: 9. The CDR3 has 16 residues. Germline CDR1 is SEHNR and CDR2 is FQNEAQ (reference sequence). The CDR3 DNA reads TGTGCCAGCTGTCATTTGACTAGCGGGGACTCCTACGAGCAGTACTTC. It codes for CASCHLTSGDSYEQYF.

This clonotype was seen more than once but under ten times. The CDR3 coding sequence is TGTGCCAGCTCCCGGGGCAGACTTAACTATGGCTACACCTTC. The encoded protein is CASSRGRLNYGYTF. This chain uses TRBV18 with TRBJ1-2; tentatively, D is TRBD1 (5 bases). The CDR3 runs 14 residues. Germline V gene sequence: CDR1 KGHSH, CDR2 LQKENI. V was shortened by 6 bases and J by 1 base, with 12 bases between the two germline ends.

This clonotype was recorded at least ten times. CDR3 sequence: CASTLHGQPRSGNTIYF. CDR3 DNA: TGTGCCAGCACCCTACACGGACAGCCCCGCTCTGGAAACACCATATATTTT. This chain joins TRBV12-3 or TRBV12-4 and TRBJ1-3; possibly TRBD1 for D (6 bases). Trimming left V 7 bases short and J 0 bases short, with 19 bases between. The CDR3 extends over 17 amino acids.

On this clonotype itself: A much larger clone differs by one base, so this may be a read error. The rearrangement uses TRBV7-8 and TRBJ1-2; possible D gene TRBD1, 6 bases. The CDR3 loop spans 14 amino acids. Germline-derived CDR1 and CDR2 are SGHVS and FQNEAQ. The CDR3 here is CAGSLEGGRVGYTF. The CDR3 DNA follows: TGTGCCGGCAGCTTAGAAGGGGGGCGCGTTGGCTACACCTTC.

This clonotype turned up a few times. This chain uses TRBV3-1 with TRBJ2-7; 7 bases agree with TRBD2. The CDR3 is 16 amino acids. Per the germline V gene, CDR1 is LGHDT and CDR2 is YNNKEL (reference sequence). Germline trimming cut 1 base from V and 2 bases from J; bases unmatched to any gene: 8. In DNA, the CDR3 is TGTGCCAGCAGCCAAGCGGCACGGGGGGTTCCCTACGAGCAGTACTTC. Translating gives CASSQAARGVPYEQYF.

This clonotype was seen only a few times. This chain's CDR3 is CASREFQYNEQFF. The CDR3 DNA reads TGTGCCAGCAGGGAGTTTCAGTACAATGAGCAGTTCTTC. The V gene is TRBV28, the J gene TRBJ2-1, with D unresolved. Germline V gene lookup returns CDR1 MDHEN and CDR2 SYDVKM. V was clipped by 6 bases and J by 4 bases, with 10 bases between them. The CDR3 has 13 amino acids.

This clonotype has only a few counts. CDR3 region: CASSLEQGPLTGELFF. The DNA of the CDR3 is TGTGCCAGCAGCTTGGAACAGGGGCCCCTCACCGGGGAGCTGTTTTTT. J is TRBJ2-2 and V is TRBV5-4; TRBD1 aligns across 7 bases. CDR3 length: 16 residues. V was pared by 0 bases and J by 4 bases, with 6 bases of the junction left unmatched. Germline CDR1 SGHNT, CDR2 YYREEE (reference sequence).

This clonotype was found many times. The chain is built from TRBV7-2 and TRBJ2-3; D gene ambiguous. Germline V gives CDR1 SGHTA, CDR2 FQGNSA. The CDR3 sequence is 15 residues long. Deletions cut 6 bases from V and 2 bases from J, with 15 bases between. This CDR3 reads CASSGRNLATDTQYF. Written as DNA, the CDR3 is TGTGCCAGCAGTGGCAGGAATTTAGCCACAGATACGCAGTATTTT.

Many counts were recorded for this clonotype. The V and J genes are TRBV27 and TRBJ2-5, with D unclear. V gave up 4 bases and J gave up 4 bases, with 1 base separating them. CDR1 MNHEY and CDR2 SMNVEV come from the germline V gene (reference sequence). This CDR3 spans 10 amino acids. The CDR3 sequence: CASSSETQYF. In DNA, the CDR3 is TGTGCCAGCAGTTCAGAGACCCAGTACTTC.

This clonotype was counted ten times or more. This chain links TRBV25-1 with TRBJ1-6; 10 bases align to TRBD1. Germline CDR1 MGHDK, CDR2 SYGVNS. CDR3 size: 16 residues. V lost 4 bases, J lost 7 bases, and 7 bases stayed unmatched. CDR3 region: CASSGLRDRGNSPLHF. The CDR3 bases are TGTGCCAGCAGTGGACTCCGGGACAGGGGAAATTCACCCCTCCACTTT.

This clonotype was detected only a few times. The chain is built from TRBV10-3 and TRBJ2-7, with D perhaps matching TRBD1 (6 bases). CDR1 is ENHRY, CDR2 SYGVKD, per germline. The CDR3 has 11 amino acids. The ends were cut back, 10 bases at V and 3 bases at J, with 10 bases in the middle. Here the CDR3 reads CATTDSYEQYF. The CDR3 DNA follows: TGTGCCACCACGGACAGCTACGAGCAGTACTTC.

This clonotype was detected ten times or more. This chain uses TRBV6-1 with TRBJ2-1; 9 positions match TRBD2. This CDR3 spans 15 amino acids. V trimming: 0 bases; J trimming: 8 bases; junction bases outside the gene matches: 5. Germline CDR1 reads MNHNS; CDR2 reads SASEGT. In DNA form, the CDR3 reads TGTGCCAGCAGTGAAGCGAGGACTAGCGCCTATGAGCAGTTCTTC. Its protein is CASSEARTSAYEQFF.

This clonotype has just a few counts. The chain is built from TRBV6-1 and TRBJ2-2; 9 bases fit TRBD2. Germline assignment: CDR1 MNHNS and CDR2 SASEGT. The CDR3 is 15 amino acids. After removal of 6 bases from V and 4 bases from J, the junction contained 6 bases not matched to a gene. The chain's CDR3 is CASSSAGGFTGELFF. For the CDR3, the DNA is TGTGCCAGCAGCTCAGCGGGGGGTTTCACCGGGGAGCTGTTTTTT.

The rearrangement uses TRBV12-3 or TRBV12-4 and TRBJ1-3; D perhaps matches TRBD1 (5 bases). V was trimmed by 3 bases and J by 0 bases, leaving 12 bases between them. This CDR3 comprises 16 residues. The CDR3 loop reads CASSFLGRISGNTIYF. CDR3 in DNA: TGTGCCAGCAGTTTCCTGGGACGGATCTCTGGAAACACCATATATTTT.

This clonotype was detected a few times. The gene calls are TRBV7-9 and TRBJ2-1; possibly TRBD2 for D (7 bases). The V gene's germline CDR1 is SEHNR and CDR2 FQNEAQ (reference sequence). The CDR3 is made up of 15 amino acids. Trimming left V 3 bases short and J 2 bases short, with 11 bases between. The CDR3 DNA is TGTGCCAGCAGCTTCCGGGGGGCCACCTACAATGAGCAGTTCTTC. Its translation: CASSFRGATYNEQFF.

This clonotype was counted ten times or more. The J gene is TRBJ2-2, the V gene TRBV6-1; 13 bases agree with TRBD2. The trim removed 7 bases at V and 6 bases at J, leaving 5 bases unmatched. Germline assignment: CDR1 MNHNS and CDR2 SASEGT. This CDR3 has 15 amino acids. The CDR3 region is CASIATSGGPGELFF. Written as DNA, the CDR3 is TGTGCCAGCATCGCGACTAGCGGGGGGCCCGGGGAGCTGTTTTTT.

This clonotype was seen repeatedly, ten times or more. J is TRBJ1-2 and V is TRBV28; D is unclear. The CDR3 is made up of 11 amino acids. Germline CDR1 MDHEN, CDR2 SYDVKM. Trimming took off 10 bases at V and 4 bases at J, with 10 bases between the two ends. The CDR3 nucleotides read TGTGCCACGGGTCTCCCCTATGGCTACACCTTC. It encodes CATGLPYGYTF.

This clonotype has more than one count but fewer than ten. The rearrangement uses TRBV5-1 and TRBJ2-6, with D hard to call. The germline gives CDR1 SGHRS, CDR2 YFSETQ. The V and J ends lost 4 bases and 0 bases respectively, with 8 bases between them. There are 15 residues in the CDR3. In nucleotides, the CDR3 is TGCGCCAGCAGCACACTGAGCTCTGGGGCCAACGTCCTGACTTTC. Its translation is CASSTLSSGANVLTF. Based on the CDR3 plus reference TRBV5-1 and TRBJ2-6, the full variable domain is KAGVTQTPRYLIKTRGQQVTLSCSPISGHRSVSWYQQTPGQGLQFLFEYFSETQRNKGNFPGRFSGRQFSNSRSEMNVSTLELGDSALYLCASSTLSSGANVLTFGAGSRLTVL.

The rearrangement uses TRBV12-5 and TRBJ2-5, with D tentatively TRBD2 (6 bases). V was cut by 0 bases and J by 5 bases, with 13 bases left in between. Germline V gene lookup returns CDR1 LGHNT and CDR2 FRNRAP. The CDR3 contains 15 residues. CDR3: CASGLVAGSRETQYF. CDR3 sequence (DNA): TGTGCTAGTGGTTTGGTAGCGGGTTCGCGGGAGACCCAGTACTTC.

Many counts were recorded for this clonotype. The chain employs TRBV6-1 and TRBJ2-7, with D uncertain. From germline, CDR1 is MNHNS and CDR2 SASEGT. This CDR3 region has 13 residues. Deletions cut 4 bases from V and 2 bases from J, with 9 bases between. This chain's CDR3 is CASSVGVTYEQYF. In DNA form, the CDR3 reads TGTGCCAGCAGTGTTGGAGTAACCTACGAGCAGTACTTC.

The rearrangement uses TRBV6-1 and TRBJ1-2; D gene ambiguous. This CDR3 is 12 amino acids long. V lost 6 bases, J lost 5 bases, and 10 bases lay in between. Per the germline V gene, CDR1 is MNHNS and CDR2 is SASEGT. The CDR3 loop reads CASRAGNYGYTF. CDR3 nucleotide sequence: TGTGCCAGCAGGGCGGGGAATTATGGCTACACCTTC.

This clonotype showed up many times. The V gene is TRBV20-1, the J gene TRBJ2-7; the match to TRBD2 covers 13 bases. After removal of 4 bases from V and 2 bases from J, the junction contained 5 bases not matched to a gene. The CDR3 is 15 residues long. Germline CDR1 is DFQATT and CDR2 is SNEGSKA (reference sequence). Written as DNA, the CDR3 is TGCAGTGCTACTCGACTAGCGGGGGGCCCCTACGAGCAGTACTTC. Protein product: CSATRLAGGPYEQYF.

This clonotype has more than one count but fewer than ten. The rearrangement links TRBV7-6 to TRBJ2-2; 12 positions match TRBD2. After removal of 1 base from V and 7 bases from J, the junction contained 4 bases not matched to a gene. The CDR3 runs 16 residues. Per the germline V gene, CDR1 is SGHVS and CDR2 is FNYEAQ. For the CDR3, the DNA is TGTGCCAGCAGCTTAGAACTAGCGGGGGGCCACGGGGAGCTGTTTTTT. Protein sequence: CASSLELAGGHGELFF.

This clonotype was seen ten or more times. V is TRBV10-1 and J is TRBJ2-7, with D unresolved. The V gene lost 3 bases and the J gene lost 3 bases, with 9 bases spanning the gap. The CDR3 totals 13 residues. Germline V CDR1 and CDR2: WNHNN, SYGVQD (reference sequence). As DNA, the CDR3 is TGCGCCAGCAGTGATTATGACGACTACGAGCAGTACTTC. Translating it yields CASSDYDDYEQYF.

This clonotype was detected many times. The genes are TRBV11-2 and TRBJ1-4, with 9 bases fitting TRBD1. Germline V CDR1 and CDR2: SGHAT, FQNNGV. There are 17 residues in the CDR3. J was trimmed by 4 bases and V by 5 bases; bases with no gene match: 11. The CDR3 DNA sequence: TGTGCCAGCAGCAAGCGGGACAGGGTTAAGGGTAATGAAAAACTGTTTTTT. Residues: CASSKRDRVKGNEKLFF.

The rearrangement joins TRBV6-5 to TRBJ1-2, with a possible D match to TRBD1 (5 bases). The CDR3 loop spans 14 amino acids. V lost 3 bases and J lost 1, with 9 bases in between. Germline lookup yields CDR1 MNHEY and CDR2 SVGAGI. The DNA of the CDR3 is TGTGCCAGCAGTTATAGTCAGGGTAACTATGGCTACACCTTC. It specifies CASSYSQGNYGYTF.

The CDR3 DNA follows: TGCGCCAGCAGCTCCTTGGACAGCAGCACAGATACGCAGTATTTT. This encodes CASSSLDSSTDTQYF. The chain is built from TRBV5-1 and TRBJ2-3; a weak D match, TRBD1 (6 bases). Germline values: CDR1 SGHRS, CDR2 YFSETQ. Trimming shortened V by 3 bases and J by 0 bases, and 11 bases separated the two germline ends. The CDR3 covers 15 residues.

This clonotype was observed at least ten times. The rearrangement uses TRBV27 and TRBJ2-7; 10 positions match TRBD2. The CDR3 contains 17 residues. V shed 4 bases and J 3 bases; nucleotides not matched to a gene: 12. Per germline, CDR1 MNHEY and CDR2 SMNVEV (reference sequence). This CDR3 reads CASSSLSFSGGYYEQYF. Here the CDR3 DNA reads TGTGCCAGCAGTTCCCTCTCCTTTAGCGGGGGGTACTACGAGCAGTACTTC.

The chain links TRBV14 to TRBJ1-2; D not resolved. Trimming left V 1 base short and J 7 bases short, with 13 bases between. Germline V gives CDR1 SGHDN, CDR2 FVKESK. This CDR3 is built from 14 residues. CDR3 coding DNA: TGTGCCAGCAGCCAAGTTACGCGGGTGGCTGGCTACACCTTC. This gives the protein CASSQVTRVAGYTF.

This clonotype was detected a few times. A single base separates this from a much larger clone, so it may be a read error. The gene calls are TRBV6-5 and TRBJ1-1; D remains ambiguous. V lost 2 bases, J lost 3 bases, and 4 bases lay in between. CDR3 length: 12 residues. Germline-derived CDR1 and CDR2 are MNHEY and SVGAGI. The CDR3 bases are TGTGCCAGCAGTTACGGACACACTGAAGCTTTCTTT. Its translation: CASSYGHTEAFF.

Turning to this clonotype: Its ends do not fully match the called genes, so a read error is possible. This chain links TRBV9 with TRBJ1-5; the D gene is possibly TRBD1 (5 bases). In germline, CDR1 is SGDLS, CDR2 YYNGEE. CDR3 length equals 14 residues. The CDR3 DNA is TGTGCCAGCAGCGGTGACAGAGGCAATCAGCCCCGGCATTTT. Protein sequence: CASSGDRGNQPRHF.